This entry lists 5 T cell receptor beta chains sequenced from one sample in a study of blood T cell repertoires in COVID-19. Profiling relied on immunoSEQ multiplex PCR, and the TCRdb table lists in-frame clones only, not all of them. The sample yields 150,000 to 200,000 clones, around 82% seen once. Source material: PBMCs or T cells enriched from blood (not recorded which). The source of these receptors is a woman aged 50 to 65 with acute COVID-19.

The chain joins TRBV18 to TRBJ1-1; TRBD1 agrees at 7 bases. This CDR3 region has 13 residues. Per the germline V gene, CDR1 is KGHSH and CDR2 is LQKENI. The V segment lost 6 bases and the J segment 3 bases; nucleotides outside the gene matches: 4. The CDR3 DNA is TGTGCCAGCTCGTCCGGGACAGACACTGAAGCTTTCTTT. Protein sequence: CASSSGTDTEAFF.

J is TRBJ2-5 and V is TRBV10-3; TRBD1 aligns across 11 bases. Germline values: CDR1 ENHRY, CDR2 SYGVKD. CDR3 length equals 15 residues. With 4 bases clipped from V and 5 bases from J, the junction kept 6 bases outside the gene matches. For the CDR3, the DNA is TGTGCCATCAGTGCCGCCGGGACAGGGGGGGAGACCCAGTACTTC. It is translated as CAISAAGTGGETQYF.

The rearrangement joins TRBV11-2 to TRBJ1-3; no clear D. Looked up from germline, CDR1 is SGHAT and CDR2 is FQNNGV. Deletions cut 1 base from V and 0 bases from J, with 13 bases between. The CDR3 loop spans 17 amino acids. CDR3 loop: CASSLVRGSTSGNTIYF. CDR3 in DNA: TGTGCCAGCAGCTTAGTCAGAGGATCAACCTCTGGAAACACCATATATTTT.

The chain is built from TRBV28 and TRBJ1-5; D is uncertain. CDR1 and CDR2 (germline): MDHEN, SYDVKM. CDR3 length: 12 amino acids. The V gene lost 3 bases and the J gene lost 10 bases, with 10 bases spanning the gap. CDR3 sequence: CASSLPGDPQHF. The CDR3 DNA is TGTGCCAGCAGTTTGCCCGGGGATCCCCAGCATTTT.

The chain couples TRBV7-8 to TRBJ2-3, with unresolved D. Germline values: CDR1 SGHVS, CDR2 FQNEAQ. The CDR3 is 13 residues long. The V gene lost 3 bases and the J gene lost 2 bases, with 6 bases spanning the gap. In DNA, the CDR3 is TGTGCCAGCAGCTTCTCTATCACAGATACGCAGTATTTT. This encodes CASSFSITDTQYF.